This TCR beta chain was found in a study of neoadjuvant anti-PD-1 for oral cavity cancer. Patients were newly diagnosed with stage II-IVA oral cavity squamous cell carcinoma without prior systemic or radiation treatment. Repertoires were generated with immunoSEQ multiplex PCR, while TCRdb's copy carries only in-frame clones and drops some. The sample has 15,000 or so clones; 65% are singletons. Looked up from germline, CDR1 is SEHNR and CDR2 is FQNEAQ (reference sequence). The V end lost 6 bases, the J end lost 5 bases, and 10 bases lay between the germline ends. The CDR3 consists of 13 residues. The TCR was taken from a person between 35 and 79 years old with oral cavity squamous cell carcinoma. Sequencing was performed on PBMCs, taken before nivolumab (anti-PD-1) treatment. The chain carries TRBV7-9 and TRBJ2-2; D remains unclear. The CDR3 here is CASRPGLTGELFF. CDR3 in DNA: TGTGCCAGCAGGCCCGGGCTGACCGGGGAGCTGTTTTTT.